The TCR beta chain under discussion was sequenced for a study of T cell changes during pregnancy in multiple sclerosis. Libraries were prepared by immunoSEQ multiplex PCR; TCRdb keeps only in-frame clonotypes and omits some of them. Here the sample spans 30,000 to 40,000 clones, approximately 92% being singletons. Germline values: CDR1 LNHNV, CDR2 YYDKDF (reference sequence). The CDR3 is made up of 15 amino acids. V lost 0 bases, J lost 7 bases, and 12 bases lay in between. Sequencing was performed on CD8+ T cells from peripheral blood mononuclear cells, taken in the second trimester of pregnancy. V is TRBV15 and J is TRBJ1-4; TRBD1 is a possible D gene (5 bases). This receptor was obtained from a female donor with multiple sclerosis, enrolled in a pregnancy study. CDR3 nucleotide sequence: TGTGCCACCAGCAGAGAGAGGTCAAGGGGTGAAAAACTGTTTTTT. It translates to CATSRERSRGEKLFF.